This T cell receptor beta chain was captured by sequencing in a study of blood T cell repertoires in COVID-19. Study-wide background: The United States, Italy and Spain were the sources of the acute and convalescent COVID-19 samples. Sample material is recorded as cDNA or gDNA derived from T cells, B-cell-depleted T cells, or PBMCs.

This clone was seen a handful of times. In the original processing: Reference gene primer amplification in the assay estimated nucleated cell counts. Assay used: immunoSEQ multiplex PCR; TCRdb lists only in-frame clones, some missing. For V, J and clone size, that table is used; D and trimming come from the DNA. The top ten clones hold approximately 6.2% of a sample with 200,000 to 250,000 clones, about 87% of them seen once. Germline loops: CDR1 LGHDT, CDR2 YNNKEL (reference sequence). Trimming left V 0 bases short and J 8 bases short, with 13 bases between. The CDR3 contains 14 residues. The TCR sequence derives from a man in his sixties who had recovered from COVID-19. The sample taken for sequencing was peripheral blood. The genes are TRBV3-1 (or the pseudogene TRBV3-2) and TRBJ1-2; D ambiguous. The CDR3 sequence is CASSQDTHGGGYTF. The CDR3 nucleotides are TGTGCCAGCAGCCAAGATACCCACGGCGGGGGCTACACCTTC.